The sequence of this TCR beta chain was determined in a study of regulatory T cells in long-lasting Graves disease. This clonotype came up many times. Time point indicated: newly diagnosed GD, antithyroid drugs for less than 3 months. TCR sequences were obtained from RNA taken from PBMCs. Assembly of TCR beta libraries relied on iRepertoire HTBI primers together with Arm-PCR of CDR3 regions. TCRdb re-called the multiplex PCR reads with MiXCR, one entry per CDR3 protein. The top ten hold about 40% of the sample, which has fewer than 350,000 distinct CDR3 sequences, roughly 18% seen once. The CDR3 spans 16 residues. Losses at the gene ends were 6 bases for V and 0 bases for J; bases not matched to a gene: 7. The V gene's germline CDR1 is ENHRY and CDR2 SYGVKD.

Sequencing used peripheral blood mononuclear cells (PBMCs), obtained at new diagnosis, from a patient treated with antithyroid drugs. The source of this sequence is a female donor with Graves disease. The gene calls are TRBV10-3 and TRBJ2-3; 9 bases agree with TRBD1. CDR3 amino acids: CAIRSWTGESTDTQYF. The CDR3 DNA follows: TGTGCCATCAGGTCATGGACAGGGGAGAGCACAGATACGCAGTATTTT.